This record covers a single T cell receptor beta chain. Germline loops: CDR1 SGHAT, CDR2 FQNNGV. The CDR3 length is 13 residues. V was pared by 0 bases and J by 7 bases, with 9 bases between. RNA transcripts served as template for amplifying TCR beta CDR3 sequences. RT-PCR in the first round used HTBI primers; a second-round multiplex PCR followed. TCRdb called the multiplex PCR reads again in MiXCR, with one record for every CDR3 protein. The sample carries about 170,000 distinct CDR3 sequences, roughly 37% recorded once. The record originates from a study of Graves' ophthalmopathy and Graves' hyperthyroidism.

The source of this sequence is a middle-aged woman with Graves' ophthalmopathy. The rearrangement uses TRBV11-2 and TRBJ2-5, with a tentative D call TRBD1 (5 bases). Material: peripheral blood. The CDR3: CASSLEGAGTQYF. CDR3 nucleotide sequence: TGTGCCAGCAGCTTAGAAGGGGCTGGGACCCAGTACTTC.